This entry lists 28 T cell receptor beta chains sequenced from one sample in a study of T-cell memory formation after mild COVID-19. TCRdb reanalysed the 5' RACE reads using MiXCR and keeps one entry per CDR3 protein. The data contain about 420,000 distinct CDR3 sequences, 20% to 25% of them singletons. Sequenced material: PBMCs or a T cell subset sorted from them (not recorded which). Source of these receptors: an adult woman who had mild COVID-19 (a few samples of this study predate the infection). Cell type and time point are not known.

This rearrangement joins TRBV5-1 to TRBJ1-1; possible D gene TRBD1, 6 bases. The CDR3 extends over 12 amino acids. In germline, CDR1 is SGHRS, CDR2 YFSETQ. The V and J ends lost 4 bases and 10 bases respectively, with 14 bases between them. The CDR3: CASSLQGGGAFF. The DNA for the CDR3 is TGCGCCAGCAGCCTACAGGGTGGGGGAGCTTTCTTT.

The genes are TRBV9 and TRBJ2-3; weak D call: TRBD1 (5 bases). Germline loops: CDR1 SGDLS, CDR2 YYNGEE. This CDR3 has 14 residues. The ends were cut back, 4 bases at V and 0 bases at J, with 9 bases in the middle. In DNA, the CDR3 is TGTGCCAGCAGCTTTAGGGGAAGCACAGATACGCAGTATTTT. This encodes CASSFRGSTDTQYF.

The CDR3 DNA follows: TGCAGCGTTGACCGGACAGGGGATGGTTACGAGCAGTACTTC. Its translation: CSVDRTGDGYEQYF. The chain employs TRBV29-1 and TRBJ2-7; TRBD1 matches 9 bases. V lost 3 bases and J lost 4; bases outside the gene matches: 7. CDR3 length: 14 amino acids. Germline-derived CDR1 and CDR2 are SQVTM and ANQGSEA.

In this sample, this clonotype turned up a few times. The rearrangement joins TRBV7-6 to TRBJ2-1; 7 nucleotides agree with TRBD1. This CDR3 contains 15 residues. Looked up from germline, CDR1 is SGHVS and CDR2 is FNYEAQ. V was clipped by 0 bases and J by 5 bases; unmatched bases: 4. CDR3 nucleotide sequence: TGTGCCAGCAGCTTAGCTCCGGGGACAGACAATGAGCAGTTCTTC. Its translation is CASSLAPGTDNEQFF. The whole variable domain, filled in from reference TRBV7-6 and TRBJ2-1, reads GAGVSQSPRYKVTKRGQDVALRCDPISGHVSLYWYRQALGQGPEFLTYFNYEAQQDKSGLPNDRFSAERPEGSISTLTIQRTEQRDSAMYRCASSLAPGTDNEQFFGPGTRLTVL.

The rearrangement uses TRBV6-6 and TRBJ1-4, with 7 bases aligning to TRBD1. Germline V lookup: CDR1 MNHNY, CDR2 SVGAGI (reference sequence). The CDR3 is made up of 15 amino acids. V was pared by 4 bases and J by 5 bases, with 7 bases of the junction left unmatched. This CDR3 is CASSSPGQSNEKLFF. CDR3 nucleotide sequence: TGTGCCAGCAGTTCACCGGGACAGTCAAATGAAAAACTGTTTTTT.

This clonotype was observed a few times. The chain couples TRBV9 to TRBJ2-5; D possibly corresponds to TRBD1 (6 bases). The germline V and J ends were trimmed by 6 bases and 1 base, with 13 bases remaining between them. Germline CDR1 is SGDLS and CDR2 is YYNGEE. This CDR3 is 14 amino acids long. CDR3 residues: CASTPSDSQETQYF. In DNA form, the CDR3 reads TGTGCCAGCACCCCTTCGGACAGCCAAGAGACCCAGTACTTC.

This rearrangement joins TRBV6-5 to TRBJ2-7; TRBD2 aligns across 15 bases. V lost 9 bases and J lost 0; bases outside the gene matches: 3. The length of the CDR3 is 15 residues. Germline CDR1 and CDR2: MNHEY and SVGAGI. This chain's CDR3 is CASGLAGGISYEQYF. CDR3 sequence (DNA): TGTGCCAGTGGACTAGCGGGAGGGATCTCCTACGAGCAGTACTTC.

In its sample, this clonotype was seen a few times. The V gene is TRBV7-9, the J gene TRBJ2-5; 10 bases fit TRBD2. The CDR3 is 15 amino acids. Germline CDR1 is SEHNR and CDR2 is FQNEAQ (reference sequence). Germline trimming cut 4 bases from V and 5 bases from J; bases unmatched to any gene: 7. This CDR3 reads CASSSQAGGVETQYF. The CDR3, as DNA: TGTGCCAGCAGCTCGCAAGCGGGAGGGGTCGAGACCCAGTACTTC.

This clonotype was seen only a few times. A junction boundary mismatches the germline segment, possibly from a read error. This chain joins TRBV2 and TRBJ1-1, with TRBD1 matching 7 bases. CDR1 is SNHLY and CDR2 is FYNNEI in the germline V gene. This CDR3 spans 14 amino acids. The CDR3 loop reads CASSEDRASTEAFF. In nucleotides, the CDR3 is TGTGCCAGCAGCGAAGACAGGGCTAGCACTGAAGCTTTCTTT.

This rearrangement joins TRBV12-3 or TRBV12-4 to TRBJ1-4; D not resolved. The CDR3 length is 14 residues. The germline V and J ends were trimmed by 5 bases and 7 bases, with 14 bases remaining between them. Here the CDR3 reads CASSAIGVREKLFF. The CDR3 nucleotides read TGTGCCAGCAGTGCCATCGGCGTCCGTGAAAAACTGTTTTTT.

The chain joins TRBV6-6 to TRBJ1-1, with TRBD1 as a possible D gene (6 bases). The V end lost 4 bases, the J end lost 5 bases, and 11 bases lay between the germline ends. This CDR3 is built from 13 residues. CDR1 is MNHNY, CDR2 SVGAGI, per germline (reference sequence). The CDR3 bases are TGTGCCAGCAGTTGGAGGGGGGGGACTGAAGCTTTCTTT. The encoded protein is CASSWRGGTEAFF.

This clonotype has only a few counts. This chain uses TRBV6-4 with TRBJ2-1; 11 nucleotides line up with TRBD2. This CDR3 has 16 residues. V was clipped by 4 bases and J by 1 base; unmatched bases: 3. CDR1 MRHNA and CDR2 SNTAGT come from the germline V gene. CDR3 sequence (DNA): TGTGCCAGCAGTGTACTAGCGGGGGCTTCCTACAATGAGCAGTTCTTC. It translates to CASSVLAGASYNEQFF.

This sequence joins TRBV5-1 and TRBJ1-1, with D maybe TRBD1 (6 bases). This CDR3 is built from 14 residues. The V gene's germline CDR1 is SGHRS and CDR2 YFSETQ. V lost 5 bases, J lost 0 bases, and 11 bases lay in between. CDR3 DNA: TGCGCCAGCAGAGGGGGGGCTTTGAACACTGAAGCTTTCTTT. Translated, it gives CASRGGALNTEAFF.

This clonotype was picked up a small number of times. The rearrangement joins TRBV7-9 to TRBJ1-4, with 7 positions matching TRBD1. The CDR3 is 18 amino acids. Trimming took 5 bases from V and 0 from J; bases not matched to a gene: 12. CDR1 is SEHNR, CDR2 FQNEAQ, per germline (reference sequence). In DNA form, the CDR3 reads TGTGCCAGCAGCCTACGCGGGACAGTTGAAGCAACTAATGAAAAACTGTTTTTT. As protein: CASSLRGTVEATNEKLFF.

This chain's CDR3 is CASSQVPNLNTEAFF. DNA of the CDR3: TGTGCCAGCAGCCAAGTTCCGAACCTGAACACTGAAGCTTTCTTT. The J gene is TRBJ1-1, the V gene TRBV3-1, with D unclear. The V and J ends lost 1 base and 0 bases respectively, with 9 bases between them. There are 15 residues in the CDR3. Per the germline V gene, CDR1 is LGHDT and CDR2 is YNNKEL (reference sequence).

This clonotype was found a few times. The chain carries TRBV7-3 and TRBJ1-6, with D unclear. Germline lookup yields CDR1 SGHTA and CDR2 FQGTGA. This CDR3 comprises 14 residues. Trimming left V 0 bases short and J 3 bases short, with 3 bases between. The CDR3, as DNA: TGTGCCAGCAGCTTAACTATCTATAATTCACCCCTCCACTTT. It codes for CASSLTIYNSPLHF.

There are a few counts of this clonotype. The J gene is TRBJ2-7, the V gene TRBV29-1; D gene unclear. The CDR3 is 13 amino acids. Trimming took 3 bases from V and 0 from J, leaving 9 bases between them. Germline CDR1 SQVTM, CDR2 ANQGSEA. The CDR3: CSVETLNSYEQYF. CDR3 coding DNA: TGCAGCGTTGAGACACTTAACTCCTACGAGCAGTACTTC.

The genes are TRBV7-2 and TRBJ2-3; 10 nucleotides match TRBD2. V shed 5 bases, J shed 6 bases, and the junction held 11 bases outside the gene matches. The CDR3 sequence is 16 residues long. Germline CDR1 and CDR2: SGHTA and FQGNSA. This chain's CDR3 is CASSPRASGRGDTQYF. In DNA form, the CDR3 reads TGTGCCAGCAGCCCGAGGGCTAGCGGGAGAGGGGATACGCAGTATTTT.

The rearrangement joins TRBV5-5 to TRBJ1-5; 7 bases line up with TRBD1. CDR3 length: 17 amino acids. V shed 2 bases and J 0 bases; nucleotides not matched to a gene: 8. Looked up from germline, CDR1 is SGHKS and CDR2 is YYEKEE (reference sequence). The CDR3 spells CASSFGRGVDSNQPQHF. Here the CDR3 DNA reads TGTGCCAGCAGCTTCGGCAGGGGGGTTGATAGCAATCAGCCCCAGCATTTT.

This clonotype was observed a few times. The chain carries TRBV2 and TRBJ1-1, with 8 positions matching TRBD1. The CDR3 spans 15 residues. Germline V gives CDR1 SNHLY, CDR2 FYNNEI. The J segment lost 4 bases and the V segment lost 6 bases, leaving 10 bases of the junction unmatched. CDR3 DNA: TGTGCCAGCAGCGCGCAGGGGGCGTTCGGCACTGAAGCTTTCTTT. Its translation: CASSAQGAFGTEAFF.

CDR3 nucleotide sequence: TGTGCCATCGCTCAAGCGCCTTACAATGAGCAGTTCTTC. Protein: CAIAQAPYNEQFF. V usage is TRBV10-3 and J usage is TRBJ2-1, with D uncertain. The germline CDR1 and CDR2 sequences are ENHRY and SYGVKD. The CDR3 consists of 13 residues. The V and J ends lost 8 bases and 4 bases respectively, with 12 bases between them.

The chain is built from TRBV7-8 and TRBJ2-1; 11 bases are a match to TRBD2. The CDR3 runs to 14 residues. From germline, CDR1 is SGHVS and CDR2 FQNEAQ. V shed 7 bases, J shed 6 bases, and the junction held 5 bases outside the gene matches. CDR3 in amino acids: CASTVAGGGNEQFF. The CDR3 region has the DNA TGTGCCAGCACCGTAGCGGGGGGGGGCAATGAGCAGTTCTTC.

In this sample, this clonotype turned up many times. The rearrangement joins TRBV3-1 to TRBJ2-7; D remains unclear. Germline loops: CDR1 LGHDT, CDR2 YNNKEL (reference sequence). The CDR3 spans 13 residues. The ends were cut back, 4 bases at V and 3 bases at J, with 10 bases in the middle. In DNA form, the CDR3 reads TGTGCCAGCAGCCTAGCTCCGGGCTACGAGCAGTACTTC. Translation: CASSLAPGYEQYF.

V gene TRBV12-3 or TRBV12-4 combines with J gene TRBJ2-5; TRBD2 agrees at 10 bases. Trimming cost V 3 bases and J 1 base; bases outside gene matches: 11. The CDR3 runs 18 residues. CDR3: CASSLGLAGVGVQETQYF. For the CDR3, the DNA is TGTGCCAGCAGTTTGGGGCTAGCGGGAGTAGGGGTCCAAGAGACCCAGTACTTC.

This sequence joins TRBV7-9 and TRBJ1-3; D ambiguous. Trimming shortened V by 0 bases and J by 4 bases, and 10 bases separated the two germline ends. Germline CDR1 and CDR2: SEHNR and FQNEAQ (reference sequence). The CDR3 totals 15 residues. CDR3 in DNA: TGTGCCAGCAGCTTAGCAAGGTCGGTGGGAAACACCATATATTTT. It encodes CASSLARSVGNTIYF.

J is TRBJ1-5 and V is TRBV30; a possible D gene is TRBD1 (5 bases). V was shortened by 3 bases and J by 6 bases, with 15 bases between the two germline ends. This CDR3 spans 14 amino acids. Germline V gives CDR1 GTSNPN, CDR2 SVGIG (reference sequence). The CDR3 region is CAWRTPGGTQPQHF. In nucleotides, the CDR3 is TGTGCCTGGAGGACCCCGGGGGGGACTCAGCCCCAGCATTTT.

The table lists this clonotype with a few counts. The CDR3 sequence is CASSLGTGTGTDTQYF. The CDR3 nucleotides read TGTGCCAGCAGCTTAGGGACAGGGACGGGCACAGATACGCAGTATTTT. The chain combines TRBV7-9 with TRBJ2-3, with 8 nucleotides matching TRBD1. The CDR3 runs to 16 residues. Germline V gives CDR1 SEHNR, CDR2 FQNEAQ (reference sequence). J gave up 1 base and V 1 base, and 4 bases lay outside the gene matches.

The chain combines TRBV29-1 with TRBJ2-7, with no clear D. The CDR3 totals 13 residues. Germline CDR1 and CDR2: SQVTM and ANQGSEA. The V end was cut by 4 bases, the J end by 2 bases, with 12 bases between. The CDR3 bases are TGCAGCGTTGTGCGGACCGCTACCTACGAGCAGTACTTC. It encodes CSVVRTATYEQYF.